The present T cell receptor beta chain was sequenced within a study of T cell responses to AZD1222 COVID-19 vaccine. Assay: immunoSEQ multiplex PCR; the TCRdb copy retains only in-frame clones and omits some. This sample has approximately 160,000 clones; roughly 93% occur once, and the top ten carry around 0.9%. This CDR3 is 17 amino acids long. Looked up from germline, CDR1 is SGHVS and CDR2 is FQNEAQ. With 1 base clipped from V and 6 bases from J, the junction kept 13 bases outside the gene matches. This sequence was found in an adult in good health. Here the sequenced sample was peripheral blood, taken on day 0 of AZD1222 vaccination. V is TRBV7-8 and J is TRBJ2-7; 9 nucleotides match TRBD1. The CDR3 DNA reads as TGTGCCAGCAGCTTAGATCTTCCGGGGACAGGGCGACCCGAGCAGTACTTC. Encoded protein: CASSLDLPGTGRPEQYF.